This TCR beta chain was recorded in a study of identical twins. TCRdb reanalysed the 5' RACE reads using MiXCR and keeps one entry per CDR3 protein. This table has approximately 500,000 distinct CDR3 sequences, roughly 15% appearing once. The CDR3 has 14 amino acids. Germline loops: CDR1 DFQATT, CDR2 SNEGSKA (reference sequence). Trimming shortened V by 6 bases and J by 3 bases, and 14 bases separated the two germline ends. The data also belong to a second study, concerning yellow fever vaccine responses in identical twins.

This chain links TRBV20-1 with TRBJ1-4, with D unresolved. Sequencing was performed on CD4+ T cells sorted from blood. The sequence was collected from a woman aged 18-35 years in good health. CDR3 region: CSAQEGGSNEKLFF. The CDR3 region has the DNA TGCAGTGCCCAAGAGGGAGGGTCTAATGAAAAACTGTTTTTT.